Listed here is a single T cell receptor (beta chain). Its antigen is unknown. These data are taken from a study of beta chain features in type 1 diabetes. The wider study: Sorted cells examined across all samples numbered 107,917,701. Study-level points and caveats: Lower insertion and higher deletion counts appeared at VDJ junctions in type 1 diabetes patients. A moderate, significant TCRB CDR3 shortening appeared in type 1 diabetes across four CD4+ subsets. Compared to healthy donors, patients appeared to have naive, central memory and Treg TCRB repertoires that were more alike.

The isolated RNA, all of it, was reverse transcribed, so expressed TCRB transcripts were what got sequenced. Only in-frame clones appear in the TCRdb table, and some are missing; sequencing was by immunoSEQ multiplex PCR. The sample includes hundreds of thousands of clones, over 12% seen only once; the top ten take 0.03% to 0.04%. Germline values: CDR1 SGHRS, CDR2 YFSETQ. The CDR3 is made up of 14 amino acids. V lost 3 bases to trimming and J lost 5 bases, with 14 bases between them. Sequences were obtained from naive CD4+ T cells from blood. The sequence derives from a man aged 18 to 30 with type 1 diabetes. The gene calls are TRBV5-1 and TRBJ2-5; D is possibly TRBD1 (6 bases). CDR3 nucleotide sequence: TGCGCCAGCAGCTCGGGACGACAGGAGGAGACCCAGTACTTC. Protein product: CASSSGRQEETQYF.